Below, 3 T cell receptor beta chains from the same sample are listed, as sequenced in a study of T cells in Graves' hyperthyroidism and ophthalmopathy. RNA transcripts were the template for amplifying TCR beta CDR3 regions. First-round RT-PCR with HTBI primers amplified the TCR CDR3 region. One entry per CDR3 protein, called by TCRdb with MiXCR from the multiplex PCR reads. The data show around 720,000 distinct CDR3 sequences, with 35% seen just once and less than 35% held by the top ten. Sequencing was performed on blood. These receptors all come from a middle-aged woman with Graves' hyperthyroidism.

V and J are TRBV19 and TRBJ1-1; 7 nucleotides line up with TRBD1. Trimming cost V 11 bases and J 7 bases; bases outside gene matches: 10. The CDR3 sequence is 12 residues long. Germline CDR1 reads LNHDA; CDR2 reads SQIVND (reference sequence). The CDR3 nucleotides are TGTGCCTGGACTCCAGGGGGAGGTGAAGCTTTCTTT. Translation gives CAWTPGGGEAFF.

This chain connects TRBV2 to TRBJ1-2; possible D gene TRBD1, 6 bases. The V gene lost 6 bases and the J gene lost 4 bases, with 15 bases spanning the gap. Germline V gives CDR1 SNHLY, CDR2 FYNNEI. There are 14 residues in the CDR3. The CDR3 region is CASRGAQGSYGYTF. DNA of the CDR3: TGTGCCAGCAGAGGGGCACAGGGCTCCTATGGCTACACCTTC.

In regard to this clonotype: A read error may explain this, as a much larger clone is one base away. This chain links TRBV2 with TRBJ2-5; D is unresolved. Germline V gives CDR1 SNHLY, CDR2 FYNNEI. CDR3 length: 16 residues. CDR3 nucleotides: TGTGCCAGCAGCCCATCATCCAGCCTTAACCAAGAGATCCAGTACTTC. This gives the protein CASSPSSSLNQEIQYF.